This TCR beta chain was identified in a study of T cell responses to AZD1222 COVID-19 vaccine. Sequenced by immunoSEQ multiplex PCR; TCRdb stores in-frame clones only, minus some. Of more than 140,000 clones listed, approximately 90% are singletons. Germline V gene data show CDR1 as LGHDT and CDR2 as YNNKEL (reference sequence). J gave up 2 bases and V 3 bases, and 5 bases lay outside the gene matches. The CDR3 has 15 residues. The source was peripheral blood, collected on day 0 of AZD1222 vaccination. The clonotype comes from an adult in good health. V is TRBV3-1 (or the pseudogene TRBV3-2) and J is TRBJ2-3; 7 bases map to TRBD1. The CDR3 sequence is CASSQIDRATDTQYF. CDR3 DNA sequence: TGTGCCAGCAGCCAGATTGACAGGGCCACAGATACGCAGTATTTT.